The 31 T cell receptor beta chains below all came from one sample that was sequenced in a study of CD8 T cells in ankylosing spondylitis. TCRdb reprocessed the 5' RACE reads with MiXCR, giving one entry per CDR3 protein. In the table there are roughly 180,000 distinct CDR3 sequences, 9.8% of which are singletons. The sequencing input was blood, either unsorted or a sorted T cell fraction (not recorded which). The receptors stem from a female donor with ankylosing spondylitis or in good health (not recorded which).

The table lists this clonotype with many counts. J is TRBJ2-2 and V is TRBV4-1; no clear D gene. V was trimmed by 0 bases and J by 6 bases, leaving 2 bases between them. Germline values: CDR1 MGHRA, CDR2 YSYEKL. The CDR3 has 12 amino acids. Written as DNA, the CDR3 is TGCGCCAGCAGCCAAGATTCCGGGGAGCTGTTTTTT. Translation: CASSQDSGELFF.

V is TRBV7-2 and J is TRBJ2-7; a weak D match, TRBD1 (5 bases). The CDR3 length is 14 residues. CDR1 is SGHTA and CDR2 is FQGNSA in the germline V gene. The V and J ends lost 4 bases and 1 base respectively, with 11 bases between them. CDR3 in DNA: TGTGCCAGCAGCTCAAGCTGGACATCCTACGAGCAGTACTTC. It codes for CASSSSWTSYEQYF.

This clonotype was counted at least ten times. This sequence joins TRBV12-3 or TRBV12-4 and TRBJ1-2, with 8 positions matching TRBD1. V was pared by 4 bases and J by 8 bases, with 12 bases of the junction left unmatched. The CDR3 loop spans 15 amino acids. CDR3 in DNA: TGTGCCAGCAGTTCCAACTCTATAGGGACAGGAGGCTACACCTTC. This encodes CASSSNSIGTGGYTF.

Worth noting for this clonotype: One end of the junction is discordant with germline, which a read error may explain. The rearrangement links TRBV27 to TRBJ2-2; perhaps D is TRBD1 or TRBD2 (6 bases each). The CDR3 totals 18 residues. Per germline, CDR1 MNHEY and CDR2 SMNVEV (reference sequence). The DNA for the CDR3 is TGTGCCAGCAGTCCTGGACAGCTCGTAGTCGCGAACACCGGGGGGCTGTTTTTT. It codes for CASSPGQLVVANTGGLFF.

This clonotype was seen more than once but under ten times. This rearrangement joins TRBV29-1 to TRBJ2-1; D not certain. Trimming shortened V by 2 bases and J by 7 bases, and 27 bases separated the two germline ends. The CDR3 length is 18 residues. The germline V gene has CDR1 SQVTM and CDR2 ANQGSEA. CDR3 nucleotide sequence: TGCAGCGTTGAATCCCCAGAAACGGCCCCCAAACGGTGGAATGAGCAGTTCTTC. Translated: CSVESPETAPKRWNEQFF.

This clonotype was seen at least ten times. V and J are TRBV19 and TRBJ2-1; TRBD2 matches at 9 bases. The CDR3 length is 15 residues. Losses at the gene ends were 1 base for V and 8 bases for J; bases not matched to a gene: 6. Germline assignment: CDR1 LNHDA and CDR2 SQIVND (reference sequence). The CDR3 is CASSIAGGRADEQFF. CDR3 nucleotides: TGTGCCAGTAGTATAGCCGGCGGGAGGGCCGATGAGCAGTTCTTC.

This clonotype was detected ten times or more. The chain has TRBV12-3 or TRBV12-4 and TRBJ2-5; D call uncertain. V was trimmed by 5 bases and J by 3 bases, leaving 13 bases between them. The CDR3 length is 14 residues. The CDR3 region is CASSPTQAEETQYF. The DNA for the CDR3 is TGTGCCAGCAGTCCTACCCAGGCTGAAGAGACCCAGTACTTC.

The chain recombines TRBV27 with TRBJ2-1, with D maybe TRBD1 (6 bases). CDR1 MNHEY and CDR2 SMNVEV come from the germline V gene (reference sequence). V was clipped by 4 bases and J by 0 bases, with 13 bases between them. The CDR3 loop spans 16 amino acids. The chain's CDR3 is CASSSYQGSSYNEQFF. CDR3 coding DNA: TGTGCCAGCAGTTCCTACCAGGGGAGCTCCTACAATGAGCAGTTCTTC.

This clonotype has just a few counts. V is TRBV7-9 and J is TRBJ2-1, with D perhaps assigned TRBD1 or TRBD2 (5 bases each). The CDR3 spans 13 residues. Germline V gene lookup returns CDR1 SEHNR and CDR2 FQNEAQ (reference sequence). V was cut by 5 bases and J by 5 bases, with 10 bases left in between. For the CDR3, the DNA is TGTGCCAGCAGCGGGGACCATAACAATGAGCAGTTCTTC. This sequence encodes CASSGDHNNEQFF.

This clonotype showed up many times. This chain's CDR3 is CASRGTGDDSLSYNEQFF. Written as DNA, the CDR3 is TGTGCCAGCAGGGGAACAGGAGATGACTCCCTCTCCTACAATGAGCAGTTCTTC. V and J are TRBV12-3 or TRBV12-4 and TRBJ2-1; possible D gene TRBD1, 5 bases. With 6 bases removed from V and 0 bases from J, the gap between germline ends came to 21 bases. The CDR3 is made up of 18 amino acids.

The V gene is TRBV7-8, the J gene TRBJ2-6; TRBD1 is a possible D gene (5 bases). In germline, CDR1 is SGHVS, CDR2 FQNEAQ. The V end was cut by 5 bases, the J end by 0 bases, with 14 bases between. The CDR3 length is 17 residues. Here the CDR3 DNA reads TGTGCCAGCAGCACCGACAGAAGCAGCTCTGGGGCCAACGTCCTGACTTTC. This encodes CASSTDRSSSGANVLTF.

This clonotype was observed a handful of times. The V call is TRBV30, the J call TRBJ2-7; no firm D call. The CDR3 has 13 residues. Germline V gives CDR1 GTSNPN, CDR2 SVGIG (reference sequence). Between the trimmed V and J ends, which lost 3 bases and 6 bases, there was a span of 15 bases. Here the CDR3 reads CAWSGQPASEQYF. In DNA form, the CDR3 reads TGTGCCTGGAGCGGGCAACCCGCGAGCGAGCAGTACTTC.

This clonotype was seen repeatedly, ten times or more. The V gene is TRBV9, the J gene TRBJ2-2; weak D call: TRBD2 (6 bases). The CDR3 contains 15 residues. Deletions cut 3 bases from V and 6 bases from J, with 15 bases between. Germline V CDR1 and CDR2: SGDLS, YYNGEE. CDR3 bases: TGTGCCAGCAGCGCAGCAGGGACTCACCCCGGGGAGCTGTTTTTT. Amino acids: CASSAAGTHPGELFF.

V gene TRBV2 combines with J gene TRBJ2-1, with D perhaps TRBD2 (6 bases). The CDR3 extends over 14 amino acids. Trimming removed 7 bases at V and 6 bases at J, with 16 bases between. Germline lookup yields CDR1 SNHLY and CDR2 FYNNEI. CDR3 bases: TGTGCCAGCAACCTCCCCGGGACTTTCAATGAGCAGTTCTTC. Residues: CASNLPGTFNEQFF.

This chain connects TRBV7-2 to TRBJ2-5; D possibly uses TRBD1 or TRBD2 (6 bases each). The germline CDR1 and CDR2 sequences are SGHTA and FQGNSA. Trimming removed 5 bases at V and 4 bases at J, with 14 bases between. The CDR3 has 14 residues. The CDR3 reads CASSQAGGPETQYF. The CDR3 DNA is TGTGCCAGCAGCCAAGCCGGGGGCCCAGAGACCCAGTACTTC.

This chain joins TRBV27 and TRBJ2-1; D tentatively reads TRBD1 or TRBD2 (5 bases each). The CDR3 has 15 amino acids. CDR1 and CDR2 from the germline V gene are MNHEY and SMNVEV (reference sequence). V lost 5 bases and J lost 4, with 15 bases in between. CDR3 nucleotide sequence: TGTGCCAGCAGTCAGGGCGGAGGAGTTTACAATGAGCAGTTCTTC. Translation: CASSQGGGVYNEQFF.

This clonotype has at least ten counts. The rearrangement links TRBV29-1 to TRBJ2-2; 10 bases agree with TRBD2. With V trimmed by 7 bases and J by 7 bases, 9 bases remained unmatched. Looked up from germline, CDR1 is SQVTM and CDR2 is ANQGSEA. The CDR3 is 14 amino acids. The CDR3 region is CSAYLAGDLGELFF. Here the CDR3 DNA reads TGCAGCGCCTACCTAGCGGGAGATCTCGGGGAGCTGTTTTTT.

This clonotype turned up a few times. The rearrangement links TRBV12-5 to TRBJ2-5; unclear D gene. The CDR3 is made up of 15 amino acids. The germline CDR1 and CDR2 sequences are LGHNT and FRNRAP. V shed 6 bases and J shed 2 bases, with 16 bases lying between them. CDR3 protein: CASGPTPRSQETQYF. CDR3 nucleotides: TGTGCTAGTGGCCCTACCCCTCGCTCTCAAGAGACCCAGTACTTC.

Details on this clonotype: A junction boundary mismatches the germline segment, possibly from a read error. The chain is built from TRBV9 and TRBJ1-2; D remains unclear. This CDR3 has 10 amino acids. Germline lookup yields CDR1 SGDLS and CDR2 YYNGEE. In nucleotides, the CDR3 is TGTGCCAGCAGCGGCCCCCTTCTGTCCTTC. Protein product: CASSGPLLSF.

This clonotype was counted at least ten times. The chain recombines TRBV20-1 with TRBJ1-2; 7 positions agree with TRBD1. The ends lost 6 bases at V and 1 base at J; junction bases unmatched: 11. Germline CDR1 and CDR2: DFQATT and SNEGSKA (reference sequence). The CDR3 length is 15 residues. The CDR3: CSARIGTVFNYGYTF. The CDR3 DNA is TGCAGTGCCAGAATCGGGACAGTGTTTAACTATGGCTACACCTTC.

The V and J genes are TRBV7-9 and TRBJ2-3; 13 nucleotides align to TRBD2. The germline CDR1 and CDR2 sequences are SEHNR and FQNEAQ (reference sequence). The V segment lost 5 bases and the J segment 4 bases; nucleotides outside the gene matches: 3. The CDR3 sequence is 15 residues long. CDR3: CASSRTSGRADTQYF. As DNA, the CDR3 is TGTGCCAGCAGCAGGACTAGCGGGAGAGCAGATACGCAGTATTTT.

This clonotype was seen at least ten times. The rearrangement joins TRBV4-3 to TRBJ2-1, with 15 nucleotides matching TRBD2. After removal of 4 bases from V and 0 bases from J, the junction contained 7 bases not matched to a gene. The germline V gene encodes CDR1 LGHNA and CDR2 YSLEER. The CDR3 runs 19 residues. Here the CDR3 DNA reads TGCGCCAGCAGCCTGTCCGGGACTAGCGGGAGGAGCTCCTACAATGAGCAGTTCTTC. Amino acid sequence: CASSLSGTSGRSSYNEQFF.

This sequence joins TRBV7-2 and TRBJ1-1; D is possibly TRBD1 (5 bases). In germline, CDR1 is SGHTA, CDR2 FQGNSA. The CDR3 totals 11 residues. V dropped 3 bases and J dropped 11 bases, with 10 bases sitting between them. The CDR3 region is CASSFKGDAFF. The CDR3 DNA reads TGTGCCAGCAGCTTTAAAGGGGATGCTTTCTTT.

The chain carries TRBV12-3 or TRBV12-4 and TRBJ1-5; TRBD1 might be the D (5 bases). Deletions cut 3 bases from V and 4 bases from J, with 10 bases between. This CDR3 comprises 14 residues. CDR3 DNA: TGTGCCAGCAGTTTGGCGGGGCCGAATCAGCCCCAGCATTTT. Encoded protein: CASSLAGPNQPQHF.

This clonotype was recorded at least ten times. The CDR3 loop is CASSYKTGESYEQYF. The CDR3 bases are TGTGCCAGCAGTTATAAAACGGGGGAATCCTACGAGCAGTACTTC. This sequence joins TRBV6-5 and TRBJ2-7; D is possibly TRBD2 (6 bases). Trimming shortened V by 3 bases and J by 1 base, and 13 bases separated the two germline ends. There are 15 residues in the CDR3. From germline, CDR1 is MNHEY and CDR2 SVGAGI.

The chain uses TRBV28 and TRBJ2-4; D may be TRBD2 (6 bases). Trimming stripped 7 bases from V and 7 bases from J, with 14 bases between. The CDR3 extends over 13 amino acids. Per the germline V gene, CDR1 is MDHEN and CDR2 is SYDVKM. CDR3 DNA sequence: TGTGCCAGCACAGGAGTCCGGGAGAACATTCAGTACTTC. This gives the protein CASTGVRENIQYF.

Many counts were recorded for this clonotype. The gene calls are TRBV20-1 and TRBJ2-7; D is possibly TRBD1 (5 bases). This CDR3 has 14 residues. Germline V gene lookup returns CDR1 DFQATT and CDR2 SNEGSKA (reference sequence). Trimming shortened V by 1 base and J by 3 bases, and 13 bases separated the two germline ends. CDR3: CSARALEGVYEQYF. CDR3 coding DNA: TGCAGTGCTAGAGCCCTAGAAGGGGTCTACGAGCAGTACTTC.

The chain uses TRBV20-1 and TRBJ1-1, with a weak D call TRBD1 (5 bases). V was cut by 6 bases and J by 11 bases, with 19 bases left in between. Germline V CDR1 and CDR2: DFQATT, SNEGSKA (reference sequence). The CDR3 runs to 12 residues. The CDR3 here is CSAVDSYATAFF. The CDR3 DNA reads as TGCAGTGCGGTTGACAGTTACGCGACGGCTTTCTTT.

This clonotype was detected a few times. The chain links TRBV7-9 to TRBJ2-7; 12 bases are shared with TRBD2. Germline-derived CDR1 and CDR2 are SEHNR and FQNEAQ (reference sequence). Trimming took 5 bases from V and 5 from J; bases not matched to a gene: 10. The CDR3 sequence is 16 residues long. The chain's CDR3 is CASSPSSGRAADEQYF. The CDR3 DNA is TGTGCCAGCAGCCCCTCTAGCGGGAGGGCAGCGGACGAGCAGTACTTC.

This clonotype showed up just a few times. This sequence joins TRBV19 and TRBJ2-1; TRBD2 aligns across 8 bases. The CDR3 is 14 residues long. CDR1 and CDR2 from the germline V gene are LNHDA and SQIVND (reference sequence). With 1 base clipped from V and 8 bases from J, the junction kept 4 bases outside the gene matches. The DNA of the CDR3 is TGTGCCAGTAGTATAGCGGGAGGGCTGGATGAGCAGTTCTTC. Protein product: CASSIAGGLDEQFF.

This clonotype was seen at least ten times. This chain connects TRBV29-1 to TRBJ2-7, with 7 bases matching TRBD2. In germline, CDR1 is SQVTM, CDR2 ANQGSEA. Trimming at V came to 5 bases and at J to 0 bases, leaving 4 bases not matched to a gene. The CDR3 is 13 residues long. CDR3 nucleotide sequence: TGCAGCGTTATTGGGGGGGTCTCCTACGAGCAGTACTTC. Encoded protein: CSVIGGVSYEQYF.